This TCR beta chain was profiled in a study of beta chain features in type 1 diabetes. Notes on this clone: Its matching antigen is unknown.

Study-wide results and caveats: Patients with type 1 diabetes showed fewer VDJ junction insertions and more deletions. People with Type 1 diabetes carried modestly yet significantly shorter TCRB CDR3s in all four CD4+ subsets.

A single heparinised blood sample, averaging about 120 mL, was obtained per donor. CD45RO/CCR7/CD25/CD127/CD95/CD27 sorting isolated CD4+ naive, central memory, regulatory and stem cell-like memory cells. Sequenced material consisted of expressed TCRB transcripts (all of the isolated RNA was reverse transcribed). Sequenced naive, central memory and regulatory T cell samples produced an average of approximately 3.5 million reads. Libraries were prepared by immunoSEQ multiplex PCR; TCRdb keeps only in-frame clonotypes and omits some of them. The sample lists about 180,000 clones, 7.8% seen once, with more than 0.75% in the top ten. The receptor was derived from a woman aged 40 to 50 with type 1 diabetes. The specimen was central memory CD4+ T cells from blood.

The CDR3 is CASSDSLGELFF. In nucleotides, the CDR3 is TGTGCCAGCAGCGACTCCCTCGGGGAGCTGTTTTTT. The chain employs TRBV7-3 and TRBJ2-2; no definite D call. Per the germline V gene, CDR1 is SGHTA and CDR2 is FQGTGA. The ends were cut back, 5 bases at V and 7 bases at J, with 8 bases in the middle. The CDR3 sequence is 12 residues long.